This TCR beta chain came from a study of CD4 T cell repertoires in COVID-19. Trimming removed 2 bases at V and 0 bases at J, with 12 bases between. Looked up from germline, CDR1 is SGDLS and CDR2 is YYNGEE. This CDR3 contains 15 residues. The repertoire was sequenced with immunoSEQ multiplex PCR; TCRdb's copy has only in-frame clones and lacks some. Seen here are approximately 22,000 clones, about nine tenths observed once, and the top ten hold roughly 0.59%. These memory T cells were uncultured and sequenced directly after ex vivo isolation. J is TRBJ2-7 and V is TRBV9, with a weak D call TRBD1 (6 bases). The specimen comprised central memory CD4+ T cells from blood, sampled before the COVID-19 pandemic. The clonotype comes from a human donor who had COVID-19. CDR3 DNA sequence: TGTGCCAGCAGCGTGGGACAATCGAACTCCTACGAGCAGTACTTC. It yields the protein CASSVGQSNSYEQYF.